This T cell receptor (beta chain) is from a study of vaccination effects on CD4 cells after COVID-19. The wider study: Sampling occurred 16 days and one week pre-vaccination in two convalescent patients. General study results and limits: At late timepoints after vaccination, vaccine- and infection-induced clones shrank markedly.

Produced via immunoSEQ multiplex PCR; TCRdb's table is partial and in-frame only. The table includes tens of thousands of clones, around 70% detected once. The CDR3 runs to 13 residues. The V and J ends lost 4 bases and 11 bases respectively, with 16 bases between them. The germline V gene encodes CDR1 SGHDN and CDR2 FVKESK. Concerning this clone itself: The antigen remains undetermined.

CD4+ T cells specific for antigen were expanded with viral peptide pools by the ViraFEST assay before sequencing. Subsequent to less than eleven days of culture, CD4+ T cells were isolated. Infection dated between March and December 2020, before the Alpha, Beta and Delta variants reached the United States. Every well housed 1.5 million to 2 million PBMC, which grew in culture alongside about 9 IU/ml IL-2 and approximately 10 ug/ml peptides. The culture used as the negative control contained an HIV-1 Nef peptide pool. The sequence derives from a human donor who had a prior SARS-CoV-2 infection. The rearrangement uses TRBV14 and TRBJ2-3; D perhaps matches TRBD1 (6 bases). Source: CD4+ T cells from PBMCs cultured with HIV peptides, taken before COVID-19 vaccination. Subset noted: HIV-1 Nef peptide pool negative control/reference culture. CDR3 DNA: TGTGCCAGCAGCCCCTACCCCCGGACAGTGCAGTATTTT. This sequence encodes CASSPYPRTVQYF.